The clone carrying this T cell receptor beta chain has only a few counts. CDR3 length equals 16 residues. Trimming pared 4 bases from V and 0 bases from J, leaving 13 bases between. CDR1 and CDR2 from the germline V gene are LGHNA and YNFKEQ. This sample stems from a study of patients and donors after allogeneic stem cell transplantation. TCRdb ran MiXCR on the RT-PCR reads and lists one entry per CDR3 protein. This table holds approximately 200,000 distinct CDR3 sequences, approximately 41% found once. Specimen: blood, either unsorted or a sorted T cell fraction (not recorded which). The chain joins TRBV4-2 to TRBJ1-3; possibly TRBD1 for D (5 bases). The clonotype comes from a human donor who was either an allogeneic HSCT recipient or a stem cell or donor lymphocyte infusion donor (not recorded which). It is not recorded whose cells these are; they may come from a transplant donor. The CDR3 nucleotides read TGTGCCAGCAGCCCCACCGGGGGTAGCTCTGGAAACACCATATATTTT. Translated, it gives CASSPTGGSSGNTIYF.